This TCR beta chain is from a study of metastatic and nonmetastatic thyroid tumors. Study as a whole: Samples came from malignant and benign thyroid patients, and repertoires were compared across blood and tumor or nodule tissue.

Nobody among the patients had been given any treatment before thyroid surgery. This clone was counted many times. TCRdb ran MiXCR on the PCR reads. Among tens of thousands of clones, roughly 12% were seen once, and the ten largest hold roughly 9%. The CDR3 has 15 amino acids. V shed 10 bases and J shed 0 bases, with 19 bases lying between them. Germline V gene lookup returns CDR1 SNHLY and CDR2 FYNNEI. The J gene is TRBJ2-7, the V gene TRBV2; possible D gene TRBD2, 5 bases. Sequenced input: blood. This clonotype was sampled from a male donor with papillary thyroid cancer or a benign thyroid nodule (not recorded which). Some clones in this sample may be carry-over from other donors' samples. CDR3 region: CATLWVREDSYEQYF. CDR3 nucleotide sequence: TGTGCCACTTTATGGGTACGGGAAGACTCCTACGAGCAGTACTTC. The whole variable domain, remainder taken from reference TRBV2 and TRBJ2-7, is EPEVTQTPSHQVTQMGQEVILRCVPISNHLYFYWYRQILGQKVEFLVSFYNNEISEKSEIFDDQFSVERPDGSNFTLKIRSTKLEDSAMYFCATLWVREDSYEQYFGPGTRLTVT.